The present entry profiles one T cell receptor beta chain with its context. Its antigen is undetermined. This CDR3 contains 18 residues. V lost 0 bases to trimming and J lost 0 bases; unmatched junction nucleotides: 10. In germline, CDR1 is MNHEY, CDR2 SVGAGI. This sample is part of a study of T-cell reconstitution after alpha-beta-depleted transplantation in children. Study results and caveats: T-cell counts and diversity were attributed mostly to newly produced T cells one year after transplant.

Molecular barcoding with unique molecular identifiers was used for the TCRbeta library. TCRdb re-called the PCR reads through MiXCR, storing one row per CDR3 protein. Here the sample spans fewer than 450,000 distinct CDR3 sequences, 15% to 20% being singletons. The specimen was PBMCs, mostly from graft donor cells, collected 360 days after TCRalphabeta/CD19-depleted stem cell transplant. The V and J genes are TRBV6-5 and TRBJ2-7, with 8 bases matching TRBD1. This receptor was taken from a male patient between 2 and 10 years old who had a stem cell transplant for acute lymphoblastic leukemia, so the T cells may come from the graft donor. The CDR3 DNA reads TGTGCCAGCAGTTACTCGATTAGGACAGGGAAAATCTCCTACGAGCAGTACTTC. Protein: CASSYSIRTGKISYEQYF.